A selection of T cell receptor beta chains follows, all from one sample in a study of blood T cell repertoires in COVID-19. Method: immunoSEQ multiplex PCR; TCRdb's copy keeps in-frame clones and lacks some. The sample lists about 34,000 clones, about nine tenths occurring once. The sequencing input was peripheral blood. The source is an elderly man with acute or convalescent COVID-19. Each CDR3 is given with its conserved first and last residue. A D gene is named only where the DNA matches it firmly. Clone size is given for some rows only: seen once, a few or many times, or a class if the clone is expanded.

size: few
J: TRBJ2-3
V: TRBV5-1
D: TRBD1
CDR3: CASRKEGQASTDTQYF
DNA: TGCGCCAGCAGAAAGGAGGGACAGGCTAGCACAGATACGCAGTATTTT

size: NA
J: TRBJ1-5
V: TRBV30
D: NA
CDR3: CAWSQGFNQPQHF
DNA: TGTGCCTGGAGCCAGGGTTTCAATCAGCCCCAGCATTTT

size: NA
J: TRBJ2-1
V: TRBV5-1
D: NA
CDR3: CASTPIQDNEQFF
DNA: TGCGCCAGCACCCCTATCCAGGACAATGAGCAGTTCTTC

size: NA
J: TRBJ2-5
V: TRBV18
D: NA
CDR3: CASSEGILPLETQYF
DNA: TGTGCCAGCTCAGAGGGTATACTTCCATTGGAGACCCAGTACTTC

size: NA
J: TRBJ1-6
V: TRBV5-1
D: NA
CDR3: CASSLAFQRGGNYNSPLHF
DNA: TGCGCCAGCAGCTTGGCTTTTCAGAGGGGCGGGAACTATAATTCACCCCTCCACTTT

size: few
J: TRBJ1-6
V: TRBV6-2/TRBV6-3
D: NA
CDR3: CASSPAGLSYNSPLHF
DNA: TGTGCCAGCAGCCCTGCGGGGCTGTCCTATAATTCACCCCTCCACTTT

size: once
J: TRBJ2-1
V: TRBV7-2
D: TRBD2
CDR3: CASSLSRAGGSHEQFF
DNA: TGTGCCAGCAGCCTATCCCGGGCGGGGGGCTCACATGAGCAGTTCTTC

size: NA
J: TRBJ1-2
V: TRBV5-4
D: NA
CDR3: CASSSRVRANYGYTF
DNA: TGTGCCAGCAGCAGCCGGGTACGGGCTAACTATGGCTACACCTTC

size: NA
J: TRBJ2-7
V: TRBV7-8
D: NA
CDR3: CASSTTTGAGYEQYF
DNA: TGTGCCAGCAGTACAACGACGGGAGCGGGCTACGAGCAGTACTTC

size: once
J: TRBJ2-1
V: TRBV30
D: NA
CDR3: CAWRETEGWHNEQFF
DNA: TGTGCCTGGAGGGAGACGGAGGGTTGGCACAATGAGCAGTTCTTC

size: NA
J: TRBJ2-1
V: TRBV15
D: TRBD1
CDR3: CATSRDKGATTYEQFF
DNA: TGTGCCACCAGCAGAGATAAGGGGGCTACTACGTATGAGCAGTTCTTC

size: NA
J: TRBJ2-7
V: TRBV12-3/TRBV12-4
D: TRBD1
CDR3: CASTMDRLGEQYF
DNA: TGTGCCAGCACCATGGACAGGCTTGGAGAGCAGTACTTC

size: NA
J: TRBJ2-7
V: TRBV2
D: NA
CDR3: CASSEEGGLPYEQYF
DNA: TGTGCCAGCAGTGAAGAAGGCGGGCTACCCTACGAGCAGTACTTC

size: NA
J: TRBJ2-2
V: TRBV9
D: NA
CDR3: CASKPSGGYTGELFF
DNA: TGTGCCAGCAAGCCCTCCGGGGGATACACCGGGGAGCTGTTTTTT

size: NA
J: TRBJ1-2
V: TRBV12-3/TRBV12-4
D: NA
CDR3: CASSFSNYGYTF
DNA: TGTGCCAGCAGTTTTAGTAACTATGGCTACACCTTC

size: NA
J: TRBJ1-1
V: TRBV24-1
D: NA
CDR3: CATSDFPGDNTEAFF
DNA: TGTGCCACCAGTGATTTCCCGGGGGACAACACTGAAGCTTTCTTT

size: NA
J: TRBJ1-4
V: TRBV18
D: NA
CDR3: CASRSTTTNEKLFF
DNA: TGTGCCAGTAGGTCGACTACAACTAATGAAAAACTGTTTTTT

size: once
J: TRBJ2-1
V: TRBV7-2
D: NA
CDR3: CASSPDRDFYNEQFF
DNA: TGTGCCAGCAGCCCTGACAGGGACTTCTACAATGAGCAGTTCTTC